One sample yielded the 30 T cell receptor beta chains listed below, sequenced in a study of T cells after yellow fever vaccination. TCRdb recomputed calls from the 5' RACE reads with MiXCR, one row per CDR3 protein. Of more than 300,000 distinct CDR3 sequences detected, over 8.5% appear once; the ten largest clones hold about 3%. Sample: CD4+ T cells sorted from PBMCs, taken 45 days after the yellow fever booster vaccination. All receptors come from a man between 18 and 29 years old who received the YFV17D yellow fever vaccine.

This clonotype appeared many times. This chain links TRBV7-9 with TRBJ2-1; D is possibly TRBD1 (5 bases). Per the germline V gene, CDR1 is SEHNR and CDR2 is FQNEAQ (reference sequence). V was shortened by 5 bases and J by 4 bases, with 15 bases between the two germline ends. The CDR3 runs to 15 residues. The CDR3 nucleotides are TGTGCCAGCAGCCTAGGACAAGGGCAGTACAATGAGCAGTTCTTC. The encoded protein is CASSLGQGQYNEQFF.

The genes are TRBV6-6 and TRBJ2-3, with TRBD2 matching 11 bases. V dropped 5 bases and J dropped 5; count of bases not matched to a gene: 6. This CDR3 comprises 15 residues. Germline V lookup: CDR1 MNHNY, CDR2 SVGAGI (reference sequence). This CDR3 reads CASSDSGGAGDTQYF. The DNA for the CDR3 is TGTGCCAGCAGTGATAGCGGGGGGGCTGGAGATACGCAGTATTTT.

The CDR3 reads CASRDHGGVSVEQYF. The CDR3 DNA sequence: TGTGCCAGCAGGGACCATGGAGGGGTCTCTGTCGAGCAGTACTTC. This chain links TRBV27 with TRBJ2-7, with TRBD2 as a possible D gene (6 bases). Trimming removed 6 bases from V and 6 bases from J, with 21 bases in between. This CDR3 region has 15 residues. Germline CDR1 is MNHEY and CDR2 is SMNVEV (reference sequence).

This clonotype has more than one count but fewer than ten. This sequence joins TRBV24-1 and TRBJ2-2, with D perhaps being TRBD1 or TRBD2 (5 bases each). The V and J ends lost 8 bases and 1 base respectively, with 10 bases between them. CDR3 size: 14 residues. The V gene's germline CDR1 is KGHDR and CDR2 SFDVKD. In DNA, the CDR3 is TGTGCCACCACCGGGGACCTGAACACCGGGGAGCTGTTTTTT. Its protein product is CATTGDLNTGELFF.

In its sample, this clonotype was seen a few times. The chain uses TRBV2 and TRBJ2-5, with D tentatively TRBD1 (6 bases). Germline-derived CDR1 and CDR2 are SNHLY and FYNNEI. V shed 8 bases and J shed 4 bases, with 17 bases lying between them. The CDR3 runs 14 residues. DNA for the CDR3: TGTGCCAGCGGTAGGGGGTCCCGGGGAGAGACCCAGTACTTC. The encoded protein is CASGRGSRGETQYF.

The chain combines TRBV6-5 with TRBJ1-5, with D unresolved. Deletions cut 0 bases from V and 4 bases from J, with 10 bases between. Germline loops: CDR1 MNHEY, CDR2 SVGAGI. CDR3 size: 15 residues. The CDR3 region is CASSYSMTGNQPQHF. The DNA for the CDR3 is TGTGCCAGCAGTTACTCGATGACCGGGAATCAGCCCCAGCATTTT.

The genes are TRBV12-3 or TRBV12-4 and TRBJ2-3; 8 bases match TRBD1. The CDR3 extends over 16 amino acids. After removal of 6 bases from V and 3 bases from J, the junction contained 11 bases not matched to a gene. For the CDR3, the DNA is TGTGCCAGCAGCCCCAGGACAGGGAAAGCGACAGATACGCAGTATTTT. It translates to CASSPRTGKATDTQYF.

The rearrangement links TRBV7-3 to TRBJ2-3; D call uncertain. The CDR3 loop spans 14 amino acids. The germline V gene has CDR1 SGHTA and CDR2 FQGTGA. V was clipped by 5 bases and J by 6 bases, with 15 bases between them. CDR3 in DNA: TGTGCCAGCAGCCTTCCGGCAGAGCCGGATACGCAGTATTTT. It codes for CASSLPAEPDTQYF.

This clonotype was detected a few times. The chain employs TRBV5-1 and TRBJ1-1, with D possibly being TRBD1 (6 bases). Deletions cut 3 bases from V and 3 bases from J, with 9 bases between. This CDR3 region has 13 residues. Germline V gene sequence: CDR1 SGHRS, CDR2 YFSETQ. CDR3 nucleotide sequence: TGCGCCAGCAGCTACAGGGAGCACACTGAAGCTTTCTTT. Translated: CASSYREHTEAFF.

This clonotype has only a few counts. V is TRBV4-1 and J is TRBJ2-5; TRBD1 matches at 9 bases. This CDR3 is 16 amino acids long. The germline V gene has CDR1 MGHRA and CDR2 YSYEKL. V gave up 2 bases and J gave up 3 bases; unmatched junction bases: 7. CDR3 in amino acids: CASSQPAGQGKETQYF. The CDR3, as DNA: TGCGCCAGCAGCCAACCGGCGGGACAGGGAAAAGAGACCCAGTACTTC.

This clonotype came up a few times. V and J are TRBV20-1 and TRBJ2-7, with D perhaps being TRBD1 or TRBD2 (5 bases each). The CDR3 covers 12 residues. CDR1 and CDR2 (germline): DFQATT, SNEGSKA (reference sequence). Deletions cut 5 bases from V and 3 bases from J, with 11 bases between. The CDR3 DNA reads TGCAGTGCTCGGGACGCATACTACGAGCAGTACTTC. This gives the protein CSARDAYYEQYF.

The chain couples TRBV6-4 to TRBJ2-4, with 7 nucleotides matching TRBD1. Unmatched junction bases numbered 0, after V lost 0 bases and J lost 1 base. This CDR3 spans 15 amino acids. Germline CDR1 MRHNA, CDR2 SNTAGT. CDR3 sequence (DNA): TGTGCCAGCAGTGACTCGGACAGGGCCAAAAACATTCAGTACTTC. Translated: CASSDSDRAKNIQYF.

V gene TRBV24-1 combines with J gene TRBJ1-1; possible D gene TRBD1, 5 bases. The CDR3 totals 12 residues. Germline CDR1 KGHDR, CDR2 SFDVKD. V lost 8 bases and J lost 1, with 7 bases in between. CDR3 coding DNA: TGTGCCACCATGGGGGAGAACACTGAAGCTTTCTTT. Its translation is CATMGENTEAFF.

The chain has TRBV7-2 and TRBJ1-1; no firm D call. Looked up from germline, CDR1 is SGHTA and CDR2 is FQGNSA. V lost 2 bases, J lost 5 bases, and 9 bases lay in between. The CDR3 sequence is 13 residues long. CDR3 region: CASSLWEETEAFF. The CDR3 bases are TGTGCCAGCAGCTTATGGGAGGAAACTGAAGCTTTCTTT.

Ten or more counts support this clonotype. The chain employs TRBV10-3 and TRBJ2-5; 8 bases are a match to TRBD1. Trimming at V came to 6 bases and at J to 3 bases, leaving 0 bases not matched to a gene. The CDR3 sequence is 12 residues long. CDR1 and CDR2 (germline): ENHRY, SYGVKD. CDR3 loop: CAIRDREETQYF. In DNA form, the CDR3 reads TGTGCCATCAGGGACAGGGAAGAGACCCAGTACTTC.

The gene calls are TRBV28 and TRBJ2-3; D remains unclear. This CDR3 contains 15 residues. CDR1 is MDHEN and CDR2 is SYDVKM in the germline V gene. Between the trimmed V and J ends, which lost 2 bases and 7 bases, there was a span of 16 bases. The CDR3 DNA sequence: TGTGCCAGCAGTTTAGGAATGGCGGCGATGTATACGCAGTATTTT. Residues: CASSLGMAAMYTQYF.

CDR3 loop: CASSQPTGWVVNTEAFF. CDR3 sequence (DNA): TGTGCCAGCAGCCAGCCGACAGGCTGGGTGGTGAACACTGAAGCTTTCTTT. The chain is built from TRBV6-2 or TRBV6-3 and TRBJ1-1, with D perhaps TRBD1 (6 bases). The CDR3 has 17 residues. Germline V gene sequence: CDR1 MNHEY, CDR2 SVGEGT. V lost 6 bases, J lost 0 bases, and 20 bases lay in between.

This clonotype has at least ten counts. The CDR3 loop is CASSTNLVGNQPQHF. CDR3 coding DNA: TGCGCCAGCAGCACCAATCTTGTTGGCAATCAGCCCCAGCATTTT. J is TRBJ1-5 and V is TRBV23-1, with no clear D. TRBV23-1 is an ORF; its function is uncertain. V gave up 6 bases and J gave up 2 bases, with 14 bases separating them. The CDR3 length is 15 residues.

This chain joins TRBV7-2 and TRBJ2-5; perhaps TRBD2 as D (5 bases). There are 14 residues in the CDR3. Germline V lookup: CDR1 SGHTA, CDR2 FQGNSA. Trimming took off 1 base at V and 4 bases at J, with 10 bases between the two ends. CDR3 sequence: CASSLVTRLETQYF. The CDR3 region has the DNA TGTGCCAGCAGCTTAGTCACTAGGTTAGAGACCCAGTACTTC.

CDR3 nucleotides: TGTGCCAGCAGTTACGGGGACGGTCAGCCCCAGCATTTT. The encoded protein is CASSYGDGQPQHF. The chain joins TRBV9 to TRBJ1-5; weak D call: TRBD1 (5 bases). Trimming shortened V by 5 bases and J by 6 bases, and 12 bases separated the two germline ends. This CDR3 is 13 amino acids long. Germline values: CDR1 SGDLS, CDR2 YYNGEE.

There are a few counts of this clonotype. One junction end does not reproduce the germline sequence, and a read error may be involved. This chain links TRBV12-3 or TRBV12-4 with TRBJ1-1; D is uncertain. The CDR3 is 13 residues long. CDR3 region: CASGLHANTEAFF. In DNA form, the CDR3 reads TGTGCCAGCGGTTTACATGCGAACACTGAAGCTTTCTTT.

This clonotype was detected only a few times. This chain joins TRBV20-1 and TRBJ2-3; weak D call: TRBD2 (5 bases). CDR3 length equals 14 residues. Trimming pared 3 bases from V and 0 bases from J, leaving 10 bases between. The germline V gene encodes CDR1 DFQATT and CDR2 SNEGSKA (reference sequence). CDR3 nucleotide sequence: TGCAGTGCTAGCAACACTAGAAGCACAGATACGCAGTATTTT. Its translation: CSASNTRSTDTQYF.

This clonotype has just a few counts. V gene TRBV12-3 or TRBV12-4 combines with J gene TRBJ1-5, with TRBD1 as a possible D gene (5 bases). Trimming left V 1 base short and J 7 bases short, with 11 bases between. This CDR3 is 14 amino acids long. CDR3 coding DNA: TGTGCCAGCAGTTTAGACAGGTGGGGGCAGCCCCAGCATTTT. Translated: CASSLDRWGQPQHF.

The chain joins TRBV20-1 to TRBJ2-7; the D gene is possibly TRBD2 (6 bases). The CDR3 extends over 14 amino acids. The germline gives CDR1 DFQATT, CDR2 SNEGSKA (reference sequence). Trimming left V 7 bases short and J 2 bases short, with 18 bases between. The CDR3 region is CSVSGGANPYEQYF. In DNA, the CDR3 is TGCAGTGTCTCAGGAGGGGCGAATCCCTACGAGCAGTACTTC.

The chain employs TRBV19 and TRBJ2-7, with D perhaps TRBD2 (7 bases). This CDR3 spans 17 amino acids. V lost 0 bases and J 3 bases, leaving 18 bases between the germline ends. Germline V gene lookup returns CDR1 LNHDA and CDR2 SQIVND (reference sequence). The CDR3 region has the DNA TGTGCCAGTAGTATAGAACAGAAGGGGGGGTACGGCTACGAGCAGTACTTC. Encoded protein: CASSIEQKGGYGYEQYF.

The V and J genes are TRBV7-2 and TRBJ2-1; 12 positions match TRBD1. Unmatched junction bases numbered 10, after V lost 5 bases and J lost 11 bases. Germline V lookup: CDR1 SGHTA, CDR2 FQGNSA. The CDR3 loop spans 15 amino acids. CDR3 sequence (DNA): TGTGCCAGCAGCCCAACGTGGGACAGGGGGCTACAGCAGTTCTTC. It codes for CASSPTWDRGLQQFF.

The rearrangement uses TRBV18 and TRBJ1-3, with D uncertain. This CDR3 spans 15 amino acids. CDR1 is KGHSH and CDR2 is LQKENI in the germline V gene. The V end lost 3 bases, the J end lost 1 base, and 10 bases lay between the germline ends. The CDR3 loop reads CASSPTHGSGNTIYF. The DNA of the CDR3 is TGTGCCAGCTCACCGACTCACGGTTCTGGAAACACCATATATTTT.

There are a few counts of this clonotype. The genes are TRBV11-2 and TRBJ2-5, with D hard to call. This CDR3 is built from 12 residues. The germline V and J ends were trimmed by 3 bases and 5 bases, with 7 bases remaining between them. Germline V CDR1 and CDR2: SGHAT, FQNNGV. In nucleotides, the CDR3 is TGTGCCAGCAGCTTCTTTGTGGAGACCCAGTACTTC. Encoded protein: CASSFFVETQYF. The complete variable domain, with remaining parts taken from reference TRBV11-2 and TRBJ2-5, reads EAGVAQSPRYKIIEKRQSVAFWCNPISGHATLYWYQQILGQGPKLLIQFQNNGVVDDSQLPKDRFSAERLKGVDSTLKIQPAKLEDSAVYLCASSFFVETQYFGPGTRLLVL.

This clonotype was observed a handful of times. The J gene is TRBJ1-5, the V gene TRBV24-1; D perhaps matches TRBD1 (6 bases). The CDR3 runs 16 residues. Trimming removed 4 bases from V and 0 bases from J, with 12 bases in between. The germline gives CDR1 KGHDR, CDR2 SFDVKD. CDR3: CATSDPTGDSNQPQHF. The CDR3 DNA sequence: TGTGCCACCAGTGACCCGACAGGAGATAGCAATCAGCCCCAGCATTTT.

In its sample, this clonotype was seen a few times. The chain combines TRBV20-1 with TRBJ2-5; D might be TRBD2 (6 bases). V gave up 3 bases and J gave up 5 bases, with 13 bases separating them. This CDR3 has 13 residues. Germline V gene data show CDR1 as DFQATT and CDR2 as SNEGSKA (reference sequence). CDR3 in amino acids: CSAREGGVETQYF. CDR3 sequence (DNA): TGCAGTGCTAGGGAGGGAGGCGTTGAGACCCAGTACTTC.